What follows describes a single T cell receptor beta chain. Its antigen is unidentified. The data stem from a study of PD-1 blockade in mismatch repair-deficient tumors. Every patient had mismatch repair deficiency by PCR or immunohistochemistry. Germline V gene data show CDR1 as SGDLS and CDR2 as YYNGEE. J was trimmed by 2 bases and V by 1 base; bases with no gene match: 17. This CDR3 has 20 amino acids. Clones were sequenced by immunoSEQ multiplex PCR, and TCRdb holds only the in-frame ones, with some missing. The data contain some 70,000 clones, about 72% of them singletons. Whole-study findings and limits: Rapid post-treatment expansion, then contraction, generally preceding radiologic response, marked tumor-resident clones.

The gene calls are TRBV9 and TRBJ2-7, with 11 bases aligning to TRBD2. The specimen was peripheral blood, collected 2 weeks after starting pembrolizumab. This receptor was obtained from an adult with mismatch repair-deficient cancer. This CDR3 reads CASSVNSRLAGGRGAYEQYF. CDR3 coding DNA: TGTGCCAGCAGCGTAAATTCTAGGCTAGCGGGAGGCCGGGGGGCCTACGAGCAGTACTTC.